The entry below gives a single T cell receptor beta chain sequence along with its context. What it binds is not known. One end of the junction fails to match germline, which may point to a read error. This CDR3 is 16 amino acids long. Germline CDR1 is SGHRS and CDR2 is YFSETQ. The sample is drawn from a study of cytomegalovirus exposure and HLA in healthy donors. General study points: Reports showed the classifier diagnosing cytomegalovirus status with high specificity and sensitivity.

Amplification used 60 Vbeta primers and 13 Jbeta primers. TCRdb's copy holds only in-frame clones and misses some; the assay was immunoSEQ multiplex PCR. The sample yields 140,000 to 150,000 clones, roughly 80% seen once. The sequence was obtained from a man aged 40-49 years in good health and CMV-seropositive. Specimen: PBMCs. This chain joins TRBV5-1 and TRBJ2-6, with a weak D call TRBD1 (5 bases). This chain's CDR3 is CASSLEALSGANGLTF. CDR3 DNA sequence: TGCGCCAGCAGCTTGGAGGCACTCTCTGGGGCCAACGGCCTGACTTTC. Full variable domain (outside the CDR3, taken from reference TRBV5-1 and TRBJ2-6): KAGVTQTPRYLIKTRGQQVTLSCSPISGHRSVSWYQQTPGQGLQFLFEYFSETQRNKGNFPGRFSGRQFSNSRSEMNVSTLELGDSALYLCASSLEALSGANGLTFGAGSRLTVL.